These 16 T cell receptor beta chains share one sample of origin, sequenced in a study of response to subunit inactivated influenza vaccine. TCRdb called the RT-PCR reads again in MiXCR, with one record for every CDR3 protein. This table has roughly 620,000 distinct CDR3 sequences, roughly 12% appearing once. These same records also appear under a second study, on T cells expressing NK-cell markers. That source notes: UMI-tagged 5'RACE template switching yielded the TCR beta cDNA.

Sequenced material: PBMCs from blood, taken on the day of vaccination. These receptors were taken from a man between 50 and 59 years old who received an inactivated influenza vaccine.

This clonotype was found many times. The CDR3 region is CASSYSWTGATYEQYF. Here the CDR3 DNA reads TGTGCCAGCAGTTACTCTTGGACAGGGGCTACCTACGAGCAGTACTTC. This chain uses TRBV6-5 with TRBJ2-7; 9 bases are shared with TRBD1. The CDR3 totals 16 residues. Germline V gene lookup returns CDR1 MNHEY and CDR2 SVGAGI. Losses at the gene ends were 0 bases for V and 2 bases for J; bases not matched to a gene: 5.

This clonotype was observed a handful of times. V is TRBV16 and J is TRBJ2-2, with TRBD1 matching over 7 bases. Germline V CDR1 and CDR2: KGHSY, FQNENV. Trimming at V came to 1 base and at J to 4 bases, leaving 9 bases not matched to a gene. CDR3 length: 17 amino acids. The CDR3 region has the DNA TGTGCCAGCAGCCAATTTGGAACAGGGGCCTTCACCGGGGAGCTGTTTTTT. Amino acids: CASSQFGTGAFTGELFF.

A few counts support this clonotype. The CDR3 DNA reads as TGTGCCAGCAGCCGAGTACGTGGGTCATCCTACGAGCAGTACTTC. Encoded protein: CASSRVRGSSYEQYF. J is TRBJ2-7 and V is TRBV11-2; D unresolved. CDR1 SGHAT and CDR2 FQNNGV come from the germline V gene. The CDR3 spans 15 residues. V was clipped by 5 bases and J by 1 base, with 15 bases between them.

This clonotype was detected only a few times. The chain employs TRBV29-1 and TRBJ2-1; D gene unclear. The CDR3 contains 13 residues. V was clipped by 5 bases and J by 7 bases, with 15 bases between them. Germline V gives CDR1 SQVTM, CDR2 ANQGSEA. This chain's CDR3 is CSVPRPGGNEQFF. DNA for the CDR3: TGCAGCGTTCCCCGACCAGGCGGAAATGAGCAGTTCTTC.

This clonotype was counted ten times or more. CDR3 region: CASSRGRYQPQHF. The DNA for the CDR3 is TGTGCCAGCAGCCGGGGCAGATATCAGCCCCAGCATTTT. J is TRBJ1-5 and V is TRBV12-3 or TRBV12-4; possibly TRBD1 for D (5 bases). This CDR3 spans 13 amino acids. Trimming took 6 bases from V and 5 from J, leaving 11 bases between them.

V and J are TRBV27 and TRBJ2-7; TRBD2 is a possible D gene (5 bases). In germline, CDR1 is MNHEY, CDR2 SMNVEV (reference sequence). The CDR3 loop spans 15 amino acids. Trimming cost V 8 bases and J 1 base, with 18 bases left between them. The CDR3 DNA is TGTGCCAGCCTCTCTTTGGGAGTTGGTTCCTACGAGCAGTACTTC. This codes for CASLSLGVGSYEQYF.

This clonotype was counted a few times. The V and J genes are TRBV7-2 and TRBJ2-5; no definite D call. There are 15 residues in the CDR3. V dropped 1 base and J dropped 0 bases, with 9 bases sitting between them. Germline V gives CDR1 SGHTA, CDR2 FQGNSA. The DNA of the CDR3 is TGTGCCAGCAGCTTAGGGCGAGTGTACCAAGAGACCCAGTACTTC. It specifies CASSLGRVYQETQYF.

The table lists this clonotype with a few counts. The V and J genes are TRBV5-4 and TRBJ1-3, with D uncertain. Germline loops: CDR1 SGHNT, CDR2 YYREEE (reference sequence). The CDR3 is 18 amino acids. V was clipped by 0 bases and J by 9 bases, with 25 bases between them. The CDR3 coding sequence is TGTGCCAGCAGCTTGGCCGTAATTGTGCGACTTTATCGAAGCACCATATATTTT. Its protein product is CASSLAVIVRLYRSTIYF.

The J gene is TRBJ1-2, the V gene TRBV6-2 or TRBV6-3; the D is unclear. The CDR3 consists of 12 residues. In germline, CDR1 is MNHEY, CDR2 SVGEGT. V lost 5 bases and J 4 bases, leaving 8 bases between the germline ends. The CDR3 DNA reads as TGTGCCAGCAGTCGGGAGATCTATGGCTACACCTTC. Its protein is CASSREIYGYTF.

This clonotype was observed a handful of times. The chain joins TRBV25-1 to TRBJ2-7, with 8 bases that match TRBD1. This CDR3 has 16 residues. V trimming: 5 bases; J trimming: 2 bases; junction bases outside the gene matches: 11. Germline assignment: CDR1 MGHDK and CDR2 SYGVNS. This chain's CDR3 is CASSPTGQGRTYEQYF. The CDR3 DNA reads as TGTGCCAGCAGTCCCACAGGACAGGGCCGAACCTACGAGCAGTACTTC.

There are a few counts of this clonotype. The rearrangement links TRBV20-1 to TRBJ2-5; D possibly corresponds to TRBD1 (6 bases). There are 14 residues in the CDR3. V lost 6 bases, J lost 4 bases, and 18 bases lay in between. Germline V CDR1 and CDR2: DFQATT, SNEGSKA (reference sequence). CDR3 bases: TGCAGTGCAAATTCGAATACAGGGTTAGAGACCCAGTACTTC. This translates into CSANSNTGLETQYF.

This clonotype has only a few counts. The chain couples TRBV3-1 to TRBJ2-3; TRBD2 agrees at 11 bases. V lost 7 bases to trimming and J lost 7 bases; unmatched junction nucleotides: 13. This CDR3 comprises 16 residues. CDR1 is LGHDT and CDR2 is YNNKEL in the germline V gene (reference sequence). The chain's CDR3 is CASTIHGGLAANTQYF. The CDR3 coding sequence is TGTGCCAGCACTATTCACGGGGGACTAGCGGCGAATACGCAGTATTTT.

This clonotype has a handful of counts. The DNA for the CDR3 is TGTGCCAGCAGTTACGGGATAGCAACAGATACGCAGTATTTT. Its translation: CASSYGIATDTQYF. The chain is built from TRBV6-5 and TRBJ2-3; D call uncertain. The CDR3 has 14 amino acids. The germline CDR1 and CDR2 sequences are MNHEY and SVGAGI. V lost 2 bases and J lost 3, with 9 bases in between.

This clonotype was seen more than once but under ten times. The rearrangement links TRBV3-1 to TRBJ2-7, with D perhaps matching TRBD2 (6 bases). CDR3 length equals 14 residues. Germline V lookup: CDR1 LGHDT, CDR2 YNNKEL (reference sequence). V shed 2 bases and J shed 9 bases, with 17 bases lying between them. The CDR3 nucleotides read TGTGCCAGCAGCCAAAACCCGGGAGTTCAACGGCAGTACTTC. Translation gives CASSQNPGVQRQYF.

This clonotype appeared a few times. The chain's CDR3 is CSASTSGATYNEQFF. Here the CDR3 DNA reads TGCAGTGCTTCGACTAGCGGGGCTACATACAATGAGCAGTTCTTC. The chain uses TRBV20-1 and TRBJ2-1; 11 nucleotides match TRBD2. The ends lost 5 bases at V and 4 bases at J; junction bases unmatched: 7. The CDR3 sequence is 15 residues long. Germline V CDR1 and CDR2: DFQATT, SNEGSKA (reference sequence).

A few counts support this clonotype. This chain uses TRBV3-1 with TRBJ2-3; D call uncertain. The CDR3 is 16 amino acids. Germline CDR1 reads LGHDT; CDR2 reads YNNKEL (reference sequence). V was shortened by 4 bases and J by 4 bases, with 18 bases between the two germline ends. CDR3: CASSRILFGRADTQYF. CDR3 nucleotide sequence: TGTGCCAGCAGCCGGATTCTCTTCGGTAGAGCAGATACGCAGTATTTT.